The clone carrying this T cell receptor beta chain was seen ten or more times. This entry belongs to a study of blood T cells in healthy people across ages. A second PCR of 7 to 11 cycles used a sample-barcoded 5' primer and a J-beta primer mix. No fewer than 3 million CDR3-containing paired-end reads came from each sample. TCRdb fed the 5' RACE reads into MiXCR, producing one record per CDR3 protein. The sample holds roughly 900,000 distinct CDR3 sequences, 29% seen once. Trimming removed 4 bases from V and 5 bases from J; junction bases left unmatched: 17. Germline CDR1 reads SGHTA; CDR2 reads FQGNSA. The CDR3 is made up of 18 amino acids.

V usage is TRBV7-2 and J usage is TRBJ2-5; the match to TRBD2 covers 9 bases. The TCR originated in a woman older than 75 in good health. Sample: blood. CDR3 coding DNA: TGTGCCAGCAGCTCCCGGATAGCGGGGGACCTGGGGGGGGAGACCCAGTACTTC. It specifies CASSSRIAGDLGGETQYF.